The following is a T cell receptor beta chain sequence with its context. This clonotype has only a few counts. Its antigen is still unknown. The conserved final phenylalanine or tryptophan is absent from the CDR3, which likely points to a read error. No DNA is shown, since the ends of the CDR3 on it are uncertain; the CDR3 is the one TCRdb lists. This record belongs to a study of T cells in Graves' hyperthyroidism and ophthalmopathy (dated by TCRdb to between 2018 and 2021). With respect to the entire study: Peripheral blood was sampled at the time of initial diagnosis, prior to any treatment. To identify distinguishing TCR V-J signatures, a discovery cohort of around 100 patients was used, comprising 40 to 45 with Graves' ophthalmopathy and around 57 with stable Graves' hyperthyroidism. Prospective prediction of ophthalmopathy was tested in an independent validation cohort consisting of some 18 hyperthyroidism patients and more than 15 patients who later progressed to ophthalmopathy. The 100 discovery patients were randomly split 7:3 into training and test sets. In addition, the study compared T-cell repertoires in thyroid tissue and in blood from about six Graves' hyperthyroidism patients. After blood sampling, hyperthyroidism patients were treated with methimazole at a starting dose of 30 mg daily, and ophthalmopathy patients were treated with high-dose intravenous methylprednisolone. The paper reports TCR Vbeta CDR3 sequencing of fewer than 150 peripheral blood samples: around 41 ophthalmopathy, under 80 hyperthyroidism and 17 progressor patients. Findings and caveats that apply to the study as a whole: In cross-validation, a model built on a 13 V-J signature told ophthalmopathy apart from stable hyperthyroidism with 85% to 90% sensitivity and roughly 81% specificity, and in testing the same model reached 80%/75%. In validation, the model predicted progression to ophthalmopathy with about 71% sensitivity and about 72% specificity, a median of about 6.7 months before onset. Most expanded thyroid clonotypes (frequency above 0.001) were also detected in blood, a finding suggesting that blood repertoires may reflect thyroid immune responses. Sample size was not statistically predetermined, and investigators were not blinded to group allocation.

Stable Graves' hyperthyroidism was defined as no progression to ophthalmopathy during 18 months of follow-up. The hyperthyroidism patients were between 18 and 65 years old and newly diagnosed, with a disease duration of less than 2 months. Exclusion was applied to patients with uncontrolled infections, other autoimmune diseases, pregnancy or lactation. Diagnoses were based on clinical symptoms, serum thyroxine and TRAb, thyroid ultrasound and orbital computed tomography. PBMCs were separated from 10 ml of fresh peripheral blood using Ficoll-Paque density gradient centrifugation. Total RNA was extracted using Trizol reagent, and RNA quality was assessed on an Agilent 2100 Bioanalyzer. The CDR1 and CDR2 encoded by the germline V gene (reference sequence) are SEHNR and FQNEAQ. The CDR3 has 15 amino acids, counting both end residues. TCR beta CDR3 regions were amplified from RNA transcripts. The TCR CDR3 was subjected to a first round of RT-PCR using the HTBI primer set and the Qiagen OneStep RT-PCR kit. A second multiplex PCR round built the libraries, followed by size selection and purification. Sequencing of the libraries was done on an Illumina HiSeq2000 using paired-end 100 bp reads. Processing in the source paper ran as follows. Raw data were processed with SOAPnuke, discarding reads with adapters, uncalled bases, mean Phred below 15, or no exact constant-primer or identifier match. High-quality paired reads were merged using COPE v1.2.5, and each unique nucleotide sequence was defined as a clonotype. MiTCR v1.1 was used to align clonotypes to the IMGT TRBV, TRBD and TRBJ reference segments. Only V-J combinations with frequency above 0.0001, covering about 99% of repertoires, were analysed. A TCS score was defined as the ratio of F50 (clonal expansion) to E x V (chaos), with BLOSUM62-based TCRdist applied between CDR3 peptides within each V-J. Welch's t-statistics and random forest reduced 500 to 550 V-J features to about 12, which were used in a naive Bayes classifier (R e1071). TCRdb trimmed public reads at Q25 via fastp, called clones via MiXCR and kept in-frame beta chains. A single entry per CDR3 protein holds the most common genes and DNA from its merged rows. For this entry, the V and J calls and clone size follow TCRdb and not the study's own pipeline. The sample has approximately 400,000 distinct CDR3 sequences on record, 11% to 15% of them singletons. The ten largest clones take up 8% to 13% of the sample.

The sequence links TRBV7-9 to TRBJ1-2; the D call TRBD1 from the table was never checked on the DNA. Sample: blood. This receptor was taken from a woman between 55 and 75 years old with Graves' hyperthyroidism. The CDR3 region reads CASSLMRQQKTGTPI.